Reported below is one T cell receptor beta chain. These data originate in a study of blood T cell repertoires in COVID-19. The V gene's germline CDR1 is MNHEY and CDR2 SMNVEV (reference sequence). CDR3 length equals 17 residues. Trimming cost V 2 bases and J 4 bases; bases outside gene matches: 12. The assay was immunoSEQ multiplex PCR, and TCRdb's table has in-frame clones only and misses some. Of 250,000 to 350,000 clones listed, less than 85% are singletons. The rearrangement joins TRBV27 to TRBJ1-2; 8 bases match TRBD1. The sequence derives from a human donor with COVID-19, enrolled during active disease. The donor label of this sample is uncertain. The sequenced sample consisted of peripheral blood. The CDR3 loop reads CASSLNDRGDPSYGYTF. The DNA of the CDR3 is TGTGCCAGCAGTTTAAACGACAGGGGAGACCCTTCCTATGGCTACACCTTC.